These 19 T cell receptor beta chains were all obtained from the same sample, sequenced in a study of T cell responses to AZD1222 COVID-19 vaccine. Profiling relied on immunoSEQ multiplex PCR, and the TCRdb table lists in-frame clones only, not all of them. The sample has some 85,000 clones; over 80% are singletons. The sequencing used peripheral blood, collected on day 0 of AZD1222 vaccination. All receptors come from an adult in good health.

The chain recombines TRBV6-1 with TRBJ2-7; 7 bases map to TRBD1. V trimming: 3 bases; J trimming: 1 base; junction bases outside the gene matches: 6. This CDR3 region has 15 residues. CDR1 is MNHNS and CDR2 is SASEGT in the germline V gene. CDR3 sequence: CASSEPGQPSYEQYF. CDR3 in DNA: TGTGCCAGCAGTGAGCCGGGACAGCCGTCCTACGAGCAGTACTTC.

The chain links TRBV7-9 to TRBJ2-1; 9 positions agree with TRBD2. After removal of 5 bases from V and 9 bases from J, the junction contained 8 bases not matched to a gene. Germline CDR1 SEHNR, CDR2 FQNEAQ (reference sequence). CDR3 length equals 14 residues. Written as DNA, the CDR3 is TGTGCCAGCAGCCCCCCTAGCGGGGTTCCTGAGCAGTTCTTC. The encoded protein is CASSPPSGVPEQFF.

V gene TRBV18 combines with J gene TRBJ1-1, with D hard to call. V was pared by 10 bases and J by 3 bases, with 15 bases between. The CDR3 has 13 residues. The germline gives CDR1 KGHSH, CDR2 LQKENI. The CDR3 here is CATYRTEDTEAFF. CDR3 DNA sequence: TGTGCCACGTACCGGACGGAAGACACTGAAGCTTTCTTT. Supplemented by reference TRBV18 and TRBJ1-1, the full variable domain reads NAGVMQNPRHLVRRRGQEARLRCSPMKGHSHVYWYRQLPEEGLKFMVYLQKENIIDESGMPKERFSAEFPKEGPSILRIQQVVRGDSAAYFCATYRTEDTEAFFGQGTRLTVV.

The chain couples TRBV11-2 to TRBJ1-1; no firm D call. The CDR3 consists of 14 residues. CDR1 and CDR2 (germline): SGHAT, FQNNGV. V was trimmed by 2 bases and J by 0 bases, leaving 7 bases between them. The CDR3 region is CASSLSGMNTEAFF. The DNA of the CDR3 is TGTGCCAGCAGCTTAAGCGGTATGAACACTGAAGCTTTCTTT.

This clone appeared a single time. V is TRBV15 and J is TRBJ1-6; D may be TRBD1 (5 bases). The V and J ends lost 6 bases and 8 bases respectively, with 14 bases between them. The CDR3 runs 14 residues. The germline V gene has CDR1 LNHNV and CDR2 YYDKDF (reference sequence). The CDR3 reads CATSRTREYSPLHF. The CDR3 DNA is TGTGCCACCAGTCGGACCAGGGAGTATTCACCCCTCCACTTT.

As DNA, the CDR3 is TGTGCCAGCAGCTCGTACCGGACTAGCGGGACAGGAGGGGAGACCCAGTACTTC. Translated, it gives CASSSYRTSGTGGETQYF. The rearrangement joins TRBV7-9 to TRBJ2-5, with 12 bases fitting TRBD2. Germline V gene sequence: CDR1 SEHNR, CDR2 FQNEAQ (reference sequence). After removal of 4 bases from V and 5 bases from J, the junction contained 14 bases not matched to a gene. The CDR3 totals 18 residues.

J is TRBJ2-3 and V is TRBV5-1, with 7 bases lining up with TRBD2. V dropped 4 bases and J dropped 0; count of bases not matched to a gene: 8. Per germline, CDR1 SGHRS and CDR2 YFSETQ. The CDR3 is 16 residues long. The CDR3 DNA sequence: TGCGCCAGCAGCACGAGACTAGCCGCTAGCACAGATACGCAGTATTTT. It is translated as CASSTRLAASTDTQYF.

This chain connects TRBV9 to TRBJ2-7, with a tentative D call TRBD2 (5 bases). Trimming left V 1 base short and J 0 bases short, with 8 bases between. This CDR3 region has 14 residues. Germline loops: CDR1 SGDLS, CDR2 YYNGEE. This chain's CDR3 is CASSVTGSSYEQYF. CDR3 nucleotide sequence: TGTGCCAGCAGCGTAACGGGGAGCTCCTACGAGCAGTACTTC.

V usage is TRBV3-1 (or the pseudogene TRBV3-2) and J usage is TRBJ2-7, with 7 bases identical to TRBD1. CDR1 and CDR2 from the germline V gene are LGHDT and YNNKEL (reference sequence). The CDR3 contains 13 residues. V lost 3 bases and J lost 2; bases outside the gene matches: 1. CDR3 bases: TGTGCCAGCAGCCATGGGACAGCCTACGAGCAGTACTTC. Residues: CASSHGTAYEQYF.

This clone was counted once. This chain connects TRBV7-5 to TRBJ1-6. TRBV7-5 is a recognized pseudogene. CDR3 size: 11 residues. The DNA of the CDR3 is TGTGCCAGACCCTCCTATTCACCCCTCCACTTT. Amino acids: CARPSYSPLHF.

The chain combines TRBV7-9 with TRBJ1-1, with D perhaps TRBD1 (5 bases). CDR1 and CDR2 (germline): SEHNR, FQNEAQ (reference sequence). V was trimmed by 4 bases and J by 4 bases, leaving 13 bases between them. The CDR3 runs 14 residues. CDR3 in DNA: TGTGCCAGCAGCTATCCGGGGACGGGCACTGAAGCTTTCTTT. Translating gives CASSYPGTGTEAFF.

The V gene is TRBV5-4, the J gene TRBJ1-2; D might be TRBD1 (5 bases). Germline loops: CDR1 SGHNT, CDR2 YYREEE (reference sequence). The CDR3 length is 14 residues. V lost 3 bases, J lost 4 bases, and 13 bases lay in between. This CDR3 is CASSWDRAFYGYTF. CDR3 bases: TGTGCCAGCAGCTGGGACCGCGCCTTCTATGGCTACACCTTC.

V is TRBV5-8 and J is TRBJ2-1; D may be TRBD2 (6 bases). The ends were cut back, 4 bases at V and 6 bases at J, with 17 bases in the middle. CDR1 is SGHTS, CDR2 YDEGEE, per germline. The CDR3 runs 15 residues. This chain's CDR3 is CASSTREREINEQFF. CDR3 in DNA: TGTGCCAGCAGCACCCGAGAACGGGAGATCAATGAGCAGTTCTTC.

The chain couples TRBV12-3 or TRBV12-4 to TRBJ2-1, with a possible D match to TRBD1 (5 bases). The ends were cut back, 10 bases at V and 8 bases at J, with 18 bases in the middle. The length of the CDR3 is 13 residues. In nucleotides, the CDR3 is TGTGCCAACTTGCCTCAGGGCACGGATGAGCAGTTCTTC. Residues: CANLPQGTDEQFF.

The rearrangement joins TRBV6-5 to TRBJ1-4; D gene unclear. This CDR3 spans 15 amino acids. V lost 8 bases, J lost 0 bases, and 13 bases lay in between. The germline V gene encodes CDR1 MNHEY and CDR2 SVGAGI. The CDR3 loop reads CASDIGRATNEKLFF. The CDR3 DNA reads TGTGCCAGCGATATAGGAAGGGCAACTAATGAAAAACTGTTTTTT.

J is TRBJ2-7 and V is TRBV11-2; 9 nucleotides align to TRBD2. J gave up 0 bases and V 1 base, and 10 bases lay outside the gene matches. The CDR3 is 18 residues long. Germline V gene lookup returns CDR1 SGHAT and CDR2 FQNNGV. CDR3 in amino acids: CASSLVFLAGSSSYEQYF. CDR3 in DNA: TGTGCCAGCAGCTTAGTTTTCCTAGCGGGGTCGAGCTCCTACGAGCAGTACTTC.

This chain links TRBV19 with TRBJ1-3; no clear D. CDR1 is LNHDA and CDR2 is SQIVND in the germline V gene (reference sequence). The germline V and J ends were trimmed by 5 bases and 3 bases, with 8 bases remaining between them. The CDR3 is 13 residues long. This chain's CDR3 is CASSGEFGNTIYF. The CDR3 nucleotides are TGTGCCAGTAGTGGGGAGTTTGGAAACACCATATATTTT.

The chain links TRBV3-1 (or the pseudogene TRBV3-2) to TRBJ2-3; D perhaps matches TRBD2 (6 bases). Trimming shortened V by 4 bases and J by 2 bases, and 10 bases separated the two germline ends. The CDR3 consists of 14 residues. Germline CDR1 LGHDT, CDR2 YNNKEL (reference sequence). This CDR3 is CASSPLALTDTQYF. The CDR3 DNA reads TGTGCCAGCAGCCCTCTAGCGCTCACAGATACGCAGTATTTT.

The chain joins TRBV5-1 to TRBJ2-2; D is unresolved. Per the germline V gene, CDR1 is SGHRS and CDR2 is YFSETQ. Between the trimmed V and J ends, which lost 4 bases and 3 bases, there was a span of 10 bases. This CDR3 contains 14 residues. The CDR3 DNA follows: TGCGCCAGCAGCGATCTTATGGACACCGGGGAGCTGTTTTTT. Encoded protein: CASSDLMDTGELFF.